The clone carrying this T cell receptor (beta chain) was counted between two and nine times. Germline CDR1 MNHEY, CDR2 SVGAGI. This CDR3 spans 13 amino acids. J lost 4 bases, V lost 6 bases, and 6 bases had no gene match. These data originate in a study of beta chain features in type 1 diabetes. On the study more broadly: No age, gender or cell yield differences were seen between patients and healthy donors.

The study reverse transcribed the entire isolated RNA, so it sequenced expressed TCRB transcripts. Sequenced by immunoSEQ multiplex PCR; TCRdb stores in-frame clones only, minus some. The sample has 300,000 to 450,000 clones; around 12% are singletons. Sequenced material: naive CD4+ T cells from blood. V and J are TRBV6-5 and TRBJ2-7; TRBD1 matches 7 bases. This receptor was obtained from a man between 18 and 35 years old in good health. The CDR3 reads CASSRDSYYEQYF. Written as DNA, the CDR3 is TGTGCCAGCAGCAGGGACAGTTATTACGAGCAGTACTTC.